The rows below give T cell receptor beta chains drawn from one sample of a study of shared clonotypes between healthy human individuals. Clones were sequenced by immunoSEQ multiplex PCR, and TCRdb holds only the in-frame ones, with some missing. The data show about 2.4 million clones, 80% to 95% seen once. The specimen sequenced was naive CD4+ T cells from PBMCs. These receptors all come from a man aged 18-30 years in good health. Some clones in this sample may be carry-over from other donors' samples. Each CDR3 is given with its conserved first and last residue. Fields, in order: D gene, CDR3 length, V gene, J gene, CDR3 protein. D genes are given only for firm matches.

>TRBD1|13|TRBV5-1|TRBJ2-7
CASSRDRDYEQYF
>TRBD1|16|TRBV4-1|TRBJ2-7
CASSHPGTGKHYEQYF
>TRBD1|15|TRBV4-1|TRBJ1-5
CASSRDSNSNQPQHF
>.|16|TRBV6-6|TRBJ2-2
CASRTTRARNTGELFF
>.|16|TRBV7-8|TRBJ2-3
CASSPVGGDSTDTQYF
>.|15|TRBV6-6|TRBJ2-2
CASSYSGRGGGELFF
>TRBD1|16|TRBV7-8|TRBJ2-1
CASSLDQGAKRNEQFF
>.|12|TRBV21-1|TRBJ2-7
CASSKAPGEQYF
>.|15|TRBV23-1|TRBJ1-4
CASSPQLATNEKLFF
>TRBD1|15|TRBV9|TRBJ2-7
CASSVLGQGAGEQYF
>.|18|TRBV15|TRBJ1-5
CATSRDHTGVDSNQPQHF
>.|12|TRBV6-5|TRBJ2-7
CASSRGTREQYF
>.|14|TRBV19|TRBJ1-2
CASSIFEDPYGYTF
>.|14|TRBV5-1|TRBJ1-1
CASKRGTGNTEAFF
>.|15|TRBV5-1|TRBJ2-2
CASSLLTPNTGELFF
>TRBD1|16|TRBV5-1|TRBJ2-5
CASSLRTGGVQETQYF
>.|14|TRBV9|.
CASSVDRVPHEQYF
>.|12|TRBV2|TRBJ2-3
CASSEYRDTQYF
>TRBD2|17|TRBV18|TRBJ2-2
CASSPGLAGADTGELFF
>TRBD2|18|TRBV4-3|TRBJ2-5
CASSQGSGAGLSLETQYF
>.|14|TRBV5-1|TRBJ2-4
CASSLAEAKNIQYF
>.|16|TRBV7-9|TRBJ2-7
CASSLAEGLRGYEQYF
>TRBD2|18|TRBV5-4|TRBJ2-1
CASSTSLRGGSSYNEQFF
>TRBD1|14|TRBV28|TRBJ1-2
CASSRTGGRYGYTF
>.|13|TRBV7-8|TRBJ2-3
CAYSPLSTDTQYF
>.|14|TRBV5-4|TRBJ2-3
CASTETGSTDTQYF
>.|16|TRBV21-1|TRBJ2-1
CASSKVAISSYNEQFF
>.|18|TRBV7-3|TRBJ2-1
CASSRQALGGGEGNEQFF
>.|13|TRBV7-6|TRBJ1-4
CAASATRGGKLFF
>TRBD1|15|TRBV28|TRBJ1-5
CASSPRGYSNQPQHF
>TRBD1|13|TRBV19|TRBJ1-1
CASRSTGDTEAFF
>TRBD1|15|TRBV18|TRBJ2-7
CASSPGTGYSYEQYF
>.|15|TRBV7-9|TRBJ1-2
CASSLGSSNDYGYTF
>TRBD1|13|TRBV29-1|TRBJ2-2
CTDRASDTGELFF
>TRBD2|16|TRBV27|TRBJ2-3
CASSLFLAGVADTQYF
>TRBD2|15|TRBV6-1|TRBJ2-3
CATGTSGTSTDTQYF
>TRBD2|15|TRBV11-2|TRBJ2-7
CASSPLAGVMYEQYF
>TRBD2|15|TRBV5-1|TRBJ2-1
CASKREGVAYNEQFF
>.|16|TRBV28|TRBJ1-3
CASSLYGGNSGNTIYF
>TRBD2|20|TRBV7-3|TRBJ2-1
CASSLSPGLAGSNKGDEQFF
>.|13|TRBV28|TRBJ2-1
CASSLDFRNEQFF
>.|15|TRBV11-1|TRBJ2-1
CASSLDSGRSNEQFF
>.|12|TRBV11-2|TRBJ2-7
CASSFSRQEQYF
>TRBD1|15|TRBV27|TRBJ2-4
CASSFRQGVKNIQYF
>.|14|TRBV18|TRBJ1-2
CASFEQGVNYGYTF
>TRBD2|15|TRBV10-3|TRBJ2-7
CAISESTSGRDEQYF
>.|16|TRBV28|TRBJ2-5
CASSSKRGTEQETQYF
>.|12|TRBV29-1|TRBJ2-1
CSVERRRDEQFF
>.|14|TRBV6-6|TRBJ1-4
CASRRGLGGEKLFF
>.|14|TRBV28|TRBJ1-5
CASSLQYPNQPQHF
>TRBD1|14|TRBV11-3|TRBJ1-1
CASSLRTGDTEAFF
>TRBD2|12|TRBV5-4|TRBJ2-5
CASSRGGETQYF
>TRBD1|16|TRBV6-1|TRBJ1-2
CASSEGGQGQGYGYTF
>TRBD1|14|TRBV30|TRBJ2-7
CAWSAGTGAYEQYF
>TRBD2|15|TRBV11-3|TRBJ2-3
CASSASGTSTDTQYF